Listed here are 14 T cell receptor beta chains from one sample, sequenced in a study of tissue T cells after allogeneic stem cell transplantation. Time point here: mouse harvest day 14 after allogeneic transplant. Mouse grafts combined 10^7 T-cell-depleted bone marrow cells with 10^6 splenic CD5+ T cells. TCRdb's table, derived via immunoSEQ multiplex PCR, lists solely in-frame clones and lacks some. The sample consists of 4,500 to 5,000 clones, about 32% of them appearing once. The sequencing input was skin. Receptors were obtained from a female BALB/c mouse given C57BL/6 T cells with graft-versus-host disease after an allogeneic hematopoietic cell transplant.

With respect to this clone: The gene names given are mouse names. The read halts 1 residue ahead of the CDR3 end, with the missing end drawn from the germline J gene. V is TRBV16 and J is TRBJ2-4, with a tentative D call TRBD1 (5 bases). The CDR3 covers 14 residues. V was clipped by 3 bases and J by 2 bases, with 9 bases between them. Looked up from germline, CDR1 is SGHSA and CDR2 is FRNQAP. The CDR3 loop reads CASSLQGDQNTLYF. The DNA read from the CDR3 is TGTGCAAGCAGCTTGCAGGGAGATCAAAACACCTTGTAC.

In the case of this clone: Gene and germline names: mouse. The read ends 1 residue early relative to the CDR3; the germline J gene fills the gap. The rearrangement uses TRBV23 and TRBJ1-4. This CDR3 is built from 16 residues. Germline loops: CDR1 KGHTA, CDR2 FQNQQP. The CDR3 spells CSSSQIAYLSNERLFF. CDR3 DNA (partial): TGCTCCAGCAGTCAAATCGCATATCTTTCCAACGAAAGATTATTT.

This clone is medium-sized (0.01 to 0.1%). The germline and genes are mouse ones. The read halts 1 residue ahead of the CDR3 end, with the missing end drawn from the germline J gene. J is TRBJ1-4 and V is TRBV12-2; D remains unclear. V lost 3 bases, J lost 0 bases, and 4 bases lay in between. Looked up from germline, CDR1 is SGHLS and CDR2 is HYDKME. The CDR3 runs to 13 residues. CDR3 bases read: TGTGCCAGCTCTACAGTTTCCAACGAAAGATTATTT. This encodes CASSTVSNERLF. The entire CDR3 protein reads CASSTVSNERLFF.

Concerning this clone itself: Mouse germline and gene names are used. The sequence runs out 1 residue before the end of the CDR3; the remainder is reconstructed from the germline J gene. The gene calls are TRBV3 and TRBJ2-3, with TRBD1 matching over 8 bases. The CDR3 runs 15 residues. Germline trimming cut 2 bases from V and 4 bases from J; bases unmatched to any gene: 5. Germline lookup yields CDR1 SNHLY and CDR2 FYNGKV (reference sequence). The DNA read from the CDR3 is TGTGCCAGCAGCTTAACAGGACAGGGCACAGAAACGCTGTAT. It yields the protein CASSLTGQGTETLY. The full CDR3 sequence reads CASSLTGQGTETLYF.

This clone occurred once. Genes here carry mouse names. The read is 1 residue too short to cover the CDR3 end, so that end is filled in from the germline J gene. This chain uses TRBV5 with TRBJ2-1; TRBD2 agrees at 11 bases. CDR3 length: 17 amino acids. The trim removed 1 base at V and 7 bases at J, leaving 9 bases unmatched. Germline-derived CDR1 and CDR2 are LGHNA and YNLKQL (reference sequence). CDR3 sequence: CASSQVGTGGPGAEQFF. CDR3 DNA, as far as it was read: TGTGCCAGCAGCCAAGTCGGGACTGGGGGTCCTGGGGCTGAGCAGTTC.

Turning to this clone: Gene and germline names: mouse. The read ends 1 residue early relative to the CDR3; the germline J gene fills the gap. The chain employs TRBV26 and TRBJ1-3, with TRBD1 identical over 8 bases. V trimming: 1 base; J trimming: 0 bases; junction bases outside the gene matches: 2. The CDR3 length is 16 residues. Per the germline V gene, CDR1 is KGHPV and CDR2 is FQNQEV (reference sequence). This chain's CDR3 is CASSLWTGNSGNTLYF. The part of the CDR3 DNA that was read is TGTGCCAGCAGTCTGTGGACAGGGAATTCTGGAAATACGCTCTAT.

This clone is termed medium-sized. Gene names and germline match the mouse. The read is 1 residue too short to cover the CDR3 end, so that end is filled in from the germline J gene. The rearrangement links TRBV26 to TRBJ1-2, with TRBD1 matching over 11 bases. Germline CDR1 KGHPV, CDR2 FQNQEV (reference sequence). With V trimmed by 6 bases and J by 2 bases, 2 bases remained unmatched. This CDR3 is 14 amino acids long. The part of the CDR3 DNA that was read is TGTGCCAGCAGGGGGACAGGGGGGAACTCCGACTACACC. This encodes CASRGTGGNSDYT. The complete CDR3 sequence is CASRGTGGNSDYTF.

On this clone: The germline and genes are mouse ones. Here the CDR3 reads CASSFLGEYEQYF. CDR3 DNA (partial): TGTGCAAGCAGCTTTTTGGGGGAATATGAACAGTAC. The chain is built from TRBV16 and TRBJ2-7; possibly TRBD2 for D (6 bases). The CDR3 goes on 1 residue after the read ends, and that part is filled in from the germline J gene. The CDR3 covers 13 residues. V was shortened by 3 bases and J by 4 bases, with 10 bases between the two germline ends. CDR1 is SGHSA and CDR2 is FRNQAP in the germline V gene. Using reference TRBV16 and TRBJ2-7 for the parts outside the CDR3, the full variable domain is NAGVIQTPRHKVTGKGQEATLWCEPISGHSAVFWYRQTIVQGLEFLTYFRNQAPIDDSGMPKERFSAQMPNQSHSTLKIQSTQPQDSAVYLCASSFLGEYEQYFGPGTRLTVL.

About this clone itself: Genes and germline are mouse. From the germline J gene comes the end of the CDR3, since the read stops 1 residue before it. The chain uses TRBV26 and TRBJ1-1, with TRBD1 as a possible D gene (5 bases). The CDR3 has 13 amino acids. Trimming left V 5 bases short and J 1 base short, with 8 bases between. The germline CDR1 and CDR2 sequences are KGHPV and FQNQEV (reference sequence). The CDR3 loop is CASSFDRNTEVFF. Incomplete CDR3 DNA: TGTGCCAGCAGTTTCGACAGAAACACAGAAGTCTTC.

Within the sample, this clone is medium-sized. Mouse germline and gene names are used. The read gets to within 1 residue of the CDR3 end, and the germline J gene fills in the rest. This rearrangement joins TRBV13-1 to TRBJ2-7; TRBD1 might be the D (5 bases). CDR1 and CDR2 (germline): NSHNY, SYGAGN. This CDR3 has 12 residues. V gave up 8 bases and J gave up 3 bases, with 12 bases separating them. CDR3 DNA (partial): TGTGCCAGGGACCCGCAGGGCTATGAACAGTAC. This gives the protein CARDPQGYEQY. The full CDR3 reads CARDPQGYEQYF.

As to this clone: An end of the junction does not agree with germline; a read error may underlie this. Here the gene names and germline are mouse. The CDR3 goes on 1 residue after the read ends, and that part is filled in from the germline J gene. This chain connects TRBV13-3 to TRBJ2-7, with 12 bases fitting TRBD2. This CDR3 is 16 amino acids long. Germline loops: CDR1 NNHDY, CDR2 SYVADS. The sequenced part of the CDR3 DNA is TGTGCCAGCGGTGATGGACTGGGGGGGTTCTCCTATGAACAGTAC. This sequence encodes CASGDGLGGFSYEQY. The whole CDR3 sequence is CASGDGLGGFSYEQYF.

The sample holds a few counts of this clone. Gene names and germline refer to mouse. The read comes to an end 1 residue before the CDR3 does, leaving the germline J gene to fill in the end. The V call is TRBV3, the J call TRBJ2-1, with unresolved D. CDR3 size: 14 residues. Germline assignment: CDR1 SNHLY and CDR2 FYNGKV (reference sequence). Deletions cut 5 bases from V and 1 base from J, with 9 bases between. The CDR3 loop reads CASSTPQNYAEQFF. The sequenced part of the CDR3 DNA is TGTGCCAGCAGCACCCCACAGAACTATGCTGAGCAGTTC.

This clone was recorded only once. Gene names are the mouse ones. From the germline J gene comes the end of the CDR3, since the read stops 1 residue before it. The genes are TRBV19 and TRBJ1-6; 8 bases are a match to TRBD1. TRBJ1-6 counts as an open reading frame of uncertain function. The CDR3 is made up of 14 amino acids. The J segment lost 7 bases and the V segment lost 5 bases, leaving 5 bases of the junction unmatched. The germline CDR1 and CDR2 sequences are FNHDT and SITEND (reference sequence). The sequenced part of the CDR3 DNA is TGTGCCAGCAGAACAGGGGGAGGGAATTCGCCCCTCTAC. Translating it yields CASRTGGGNSPLY. The entire CDR3 protein reads CASRTGGGNSPLYF.

This clone is categorized as large. Gene names and germline match the mouse. The CDR3 end falls 1 residue outside the read, so it is completed with the germline J gene. The rearrangement links TRBV13-2 to TRBJ2-2, with TRBD1 matching 8 bases. CDR1 is NNHNN and CDR2 is SYGAGS in the germline V gene (reference sequence). With V trimmed by 5 bases and J by 4 bases, 7 bases remained unmatched. The CDR3 consists of 15 residues. CDR3 amino acids: CASGSRGRGTGQLYF. CDR3 DNA, as far as it was read: TGTGCCAGCGGGTCCAGGGGGCGCGGCACCGGGCAGCTCTAC.